This record looks at one T cell receptor (beta chain) sequence and its context. Trimming cost V 5 bases and J 4 bases; bases outside gene matches: 3. From germline, CDR1 is MNHEY and CDR2 SVGAGI. CDR3 length: 14 residues. This sample was included in a study of Ad26.COV2.S vaccination and SARS-CoV-2 variants. The data were produced by immunoSEQ multiplex PCR, yet TCRdb's version contains in-frame clones alone and is incomplete. The table lists more than 150,000 clones, roughly 87% of them singletons, with around 6.1% in the top ten. J is TRBJ2-7 and V is TRBV6-5, with 12 bases that match TRBD2. The sequence was collected from a human donor who had recovered from COVID-19. This sample comprised peripheral blood, obtained after recovery from COVID-19. This CDR3 reads CASSPTSGGYEQYF. DNA for the CDR3: TGTGCCAGCAGTCCGACTAGCGGGGGATACGAGCAGTACTTC.